A single T cell receptor (beta chain) is shown here with its context. What it recognizes is unknown. These data are taken from a study of early T cells in non-severe SARS-CoV-2 infection. Overall study: The sequenced material was bulk RNA from unsorted whole blood, and its chains were unpaired.

The CDR3 is 14 amino acids. Germline CDR1 and CDR2: LNHDA and SQIVND (reference sequence). V was cut by 5 bases and J by 8 bases, with 16 bases left in between. Findings of the study overall: Anti-spike CD8 responses were favored by VDJdb matching, which missed private and CD4 specificities.

Unique molecular identifiers were affixed to single, distinct cDNA molecules. A single record per CDR3 protein comes from TCRdb applying MiXCR to the 5' RACE reads. The sample contains 25,000 to 30,000 distinct CDR3 sequences, roughly 9.7% of which appear only once. The source is an adult who was a healthcare worker with PCR-confirmed SARS-CoV-2 infection or an uninfected control (not recorded which). This chain uses TRBV19 with TRBJ2-1; D perhaps matches TRBD1 (6 bases). Sequenced material: whole blood. The CDR3 DNA follows: TGTGCCAGTAGTCCATTACAGGGATCGGATGAGCAGTTCTTC. Its protein is CASSPLQGSDEQFF.